The present T cell receptor beta chain was sequenced within a study of CD8 T cells in Susac syndrome. Reverse transcription used about 0.45 to 1 ug RNA and random hexamers. TCRdb re-analysed the immunoSEQ multiplex PCR reads in MiXCR, keeping a single row per CDR3 protein. The sample holds about 300,000 distinct CDR3 sequences; roughly 85% are singletons and the top ten take around 0.2%. V lost 3 bases and J lost 7, with 16 bases in between. This CDR3 spans 14 amino acids. The V gene's germline CDR1 is SEHNR and CDR2 FQNEAQ (reference sequence). Sequencing targeted TCR beta in T cells from blood (CD8+ and CD4+). Patients with stable or active relapsing-remitting disease, all of them treatment-naive, made up the multiple sclerosis controls.

V gene TRBV7-9 combines with J gene TRBJ2-7; D not resolved. Sequencing used CD8+ T cells from PBMCs. This sequence was found in a human donor with multiple sclerosis. The CDR3 nucleotides are TGTGCCAGCAGCTTCCTCCTGAGCCCAGGAGAGCAGTACTTC. Translated: CASSFLLSPGEQYF.